Listed below are T cell receptor beta chains from one sample, sequenced in a study of blood T cell repertoires in COVID-19. Here immunoSEQ multiplex PCR was the method, and the copy in TCRdb shows in-frame clones only, minus some. The sample has around 300,000 clones, 88% seen once. The material sequenced was PBMCs or T cells enriched from blood (not recorded which). These TCRs come from an older woman in a cohort exposed to, infected with or recovered from COVID-19 (not recorded which). Each CDR3 is given with its conserved first and last residue. D genes are given only for firm matches. The size entry is marked missing in some rows and otherwise reads once, few, many or a size class.

clone size: NA
D gene: NA
J gene: TRBJ1-6
V gene: TRBV20-1
CDR3 DNA: TGCAGTGCTAGTGTCGGGGATAATTCACCCCTCCACTTT
CDR3 protein: CSASVGDNSPLHF

clone size: NA
D gene: TRBD1
J gene: TRBJ1-2
V gene: TRBV7-8
CDR3 DNA: TGTGCCAGCAGCTCGACAGGGGGCGTAAATGGCTACACCTTC
CDR3 protein: CASSSTGGVNGYTF

clone size: NA
D gene: TRBD1
J gene: TRBJ2-6
V gene: TRBV6-5
CDR3 DNA: TGTGCCTTCGACAGGGGGTCTGGGGCCAACGTCCTGACTTTC
CDR3 protein: CAFDRGSGANVLTF

clone size: NA
D gene: NA
J gene: TRBJ2-1
V gene: TRBV7-8
CDR3 DNA: TGTGCCAGCAGCTCGCCGGGGGGCCTCTCCTACAATGAGCAGTTCTTC
CDR3 protein: CASSSPGGLSYNEQFF

clone size: NA
D gene: TRBD1
J gene: TRBJ1-2
V gene: TRBV7-2
CDR3 DNA: TGTGCCAGCAGCTTAGGCGGGACAGCCATCTATGGCTACACCTTC
CDR3 protein: CASSLGGTAIYGYTF

clone size: NA
D gene: TRBD2
J gene: TRBJ2-1
V gene: TRBV4-3
CDR3 DNA: TGCGCCAGCAGCCAAGATCGAAGCGGGAGGGGAAATGAGCAGTTCTTC
CDR3 protein: CASSQDRSGRGNEQFF

clone size: NA
D gene: TRBD1
J gene: TRBJ2-5
V gene: TRBV28
CDR3 DNA: TGTGCCAGCAGTCAGACAGGGGACGGAGAAGAGACCCAGTACTTC
CDR3 protein: CASSQTGDGEETQYF

clone size: NA
D gene: TRBD1
J gene: TRBJ1-5
V gene: TRBV10-1
CDR3 DNA: TGCGCCAGCAGTGAGTCGAGAGGGGGCCCAGGTCAGCCCCAGCATTTT
CDR3 protein: CASSESRGGPGQPQHF

clone size: NA
D gene: NA
J gene: TRBJ1-3
V gene: TRBV28
CDR3 DNA: TGTGCCAGCAGTTCTGGGACTTCTTCTGGAAACACCATATATTTT
CDR3 protein: CASSSGTSSGNTIYF

clone size: few
D gene: NA
J gene: TRBJ1-4
V gene: TRBV6-5
CDR3 DNA: TGTGCCAGCAGGGAGGTACAGAGATCTAATGAAAAACTGTTTTTT
CDR3 protein: CASREVQRSNEKLFF

clone size: once
D gene: NA
J gene: TRBJ2-1
V gene: TRBV21-1
CDR3 DNA: TGTGCCAGCAGCAAAGCGGGTAGCGGGAGTATCGGTGAGCAGTTCTTC
CDR3 protein: CASSKAGSGSIGEQFF

clone size: NA
D gene: NA
J gene: TRBJ2-7
V gene: TRBV5-1
CDR3 DNA: TGCGCCAGCAGCTTGGCCGGGGGCTCCTACGAGCAGTACTTC
CDR3 protein: CASSLAGGSYEQYF

clone size: NA
D gene: TRBD1
J gene: TRBJ1-3
V gene: TRBV11-2
CDR3 DNA: TGTGCCAGCAGCTCTCCGCGGCGGAAACAGGGGGGCTCTGGAAACACCATATATTTT
CDR3 protein: CASSSPRRKQGGSGNTIYF

clone size: NA
D gene: TRBD1
J gene: TRBJ2-4
V gene: TRBV27
CDR3 DNA: TGTGCCAGCGGACCCCAGGGGGCAGTTGCCAAAAACATTCAGTACTTC
CDR3 protein: CASGPQGAVAKNIQYF

clone size: NA
D gene: TRBD1
J gene: TRBJ2-1
V gene: TRBV7-2
CDR3 DNA: TGTGCCAGCAGCTTAGTCGCAGGGGGCGAAGATGAGCAGTTCTTC
CDR3 protein: CASSLVAGGEDEQFF

clone size: NA
D gene: TRBD1
J gene: TRBJ2-3
V gene: TRBV5-1
CDR3 DNA: TGCGCCAGCAAGACTCAGACAGGGATCTCAGATACGCAGTATTTT
CDR3 protein: CASKTQTGISDTQYF

clone size: NA
D gene: TRBD2
J gene: TRBJ2-3
V gene: TRBV7-3
CDR3 DNA: TGTGCCAGCAGCTCCCGGACTAGCGCCACAGATACGCAGTATTTT
CDR3 protein: CASSSRTSATDTQYF

clone size: NA
D gene: NA
J gene: TRBJ1-1
V gene: TRBV3-1/TRBV3-2
CDR3 DNA: TGTGCCAGCAGCCAAGATGGAGGCGGCGTTCGCACTAACACTGAAGCTTTCTTT
CDR3 protein: CASSQDGGGVRTNTEAFF

clone size: NA
D gene: TRBD1
J gene: TRBJ2-5
V gene: TRBV5-1
CDR3 DNA: TGCGCCAGCAGCCTCGGACCAGGGGGAGAGACCCAGTACTTC
CDR3 protein: CASSLGPGGETQYF

clone size: NA
D gene: TRBD1
J gene: TRBJ2-1
V gene: TRBV5-4
CDR3 DNA: TGTGCCAGCAGCTCGGACAGGTACAATGAGCAGTTCTTC
CDR3 protein: CASSSDRYNEQFF